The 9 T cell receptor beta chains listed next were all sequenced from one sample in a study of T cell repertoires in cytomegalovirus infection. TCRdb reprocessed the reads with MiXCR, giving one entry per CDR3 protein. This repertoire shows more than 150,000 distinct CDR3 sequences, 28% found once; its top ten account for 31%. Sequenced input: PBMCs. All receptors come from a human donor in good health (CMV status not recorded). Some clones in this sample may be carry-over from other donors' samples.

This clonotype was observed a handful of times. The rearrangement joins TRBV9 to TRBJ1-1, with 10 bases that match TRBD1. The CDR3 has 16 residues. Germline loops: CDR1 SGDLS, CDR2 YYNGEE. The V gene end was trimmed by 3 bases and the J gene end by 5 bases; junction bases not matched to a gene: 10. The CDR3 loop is CASSDRRDRGGTEAFF. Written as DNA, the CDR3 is TGTGCCAGCAGCGATAGGCGGGACAGGGGAGGGACTGAAGCTTTCTTT.

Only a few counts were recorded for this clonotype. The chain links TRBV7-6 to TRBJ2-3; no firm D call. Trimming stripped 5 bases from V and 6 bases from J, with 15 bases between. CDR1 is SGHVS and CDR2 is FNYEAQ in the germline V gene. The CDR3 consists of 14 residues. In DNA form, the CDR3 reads TGTGCCAGCAGCCCCCGGGTGCTTGGGGATACGCAGTATTTT. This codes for CASSPRVLGDTQYF.

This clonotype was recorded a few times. The CDR3 spells CASSPSVGLGNTIYF. CDR3 DNA sequence: TGTGCCAGCAGCCCGAGCGTGGGGCTTGGAAACACCATATATTTT. This chain joins TRBV7-2 and TRBJ1-3; D is possibly TRBD1 (5 bases). Germline CDR1 and CDR2: SGHTA and FQGNSA. V lost 5 bases, J lost 3 bases, and 14 bases lay in between. There are 15 residues in the CDR3.

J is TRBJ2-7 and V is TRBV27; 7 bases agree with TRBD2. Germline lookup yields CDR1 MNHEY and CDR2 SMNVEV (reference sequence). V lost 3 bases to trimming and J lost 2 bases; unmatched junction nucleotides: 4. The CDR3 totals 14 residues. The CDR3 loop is CASSLGGWPYEQYF. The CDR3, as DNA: TGTGCCAGCAGTTTGGGGGGGTGGCCCTACGAGCAGTACTTC.

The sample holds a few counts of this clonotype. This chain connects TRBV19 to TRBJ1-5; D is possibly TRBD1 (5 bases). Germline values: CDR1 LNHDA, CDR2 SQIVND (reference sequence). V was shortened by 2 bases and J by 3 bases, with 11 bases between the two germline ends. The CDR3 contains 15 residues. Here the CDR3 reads CASSISLDNNQPQHF. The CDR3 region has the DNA TGTGCCAGTAGTATATCCCTGGACAACAATCAGCCCCAGCATTTT.

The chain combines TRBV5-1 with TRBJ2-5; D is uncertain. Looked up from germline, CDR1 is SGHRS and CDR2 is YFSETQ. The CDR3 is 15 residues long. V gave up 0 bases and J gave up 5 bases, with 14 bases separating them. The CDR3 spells CASSLEDGLAETQYF. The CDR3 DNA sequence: TGCGCCAGCAGCTTGGAAGATGGTCTCGCGGAGACCCAGTACTTC.

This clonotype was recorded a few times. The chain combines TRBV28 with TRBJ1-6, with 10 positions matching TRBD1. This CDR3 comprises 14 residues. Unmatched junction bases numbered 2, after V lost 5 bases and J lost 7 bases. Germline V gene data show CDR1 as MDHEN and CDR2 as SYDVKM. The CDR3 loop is CASSTGQGNSPLHF. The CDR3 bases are TGTGCCAGCAGTACGGGACAGGGGAATTCACCCCTCCACTTT.

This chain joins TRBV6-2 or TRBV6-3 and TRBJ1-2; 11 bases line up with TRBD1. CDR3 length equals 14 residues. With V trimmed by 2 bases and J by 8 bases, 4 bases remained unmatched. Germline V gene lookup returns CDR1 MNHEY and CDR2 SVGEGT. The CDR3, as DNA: TGTGCCAGCAGTTACGGACAGGGGGCTGGAGGCTACACCTTC. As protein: CASSYGQGAGGYTF.

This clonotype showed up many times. CDR3 residues: CASSSYKTNYGYTF. DNA of the CDR3: TGTGCCAGCAGCTCCTACAAGACTAACTATGGCTACACCTTC. The J gene is TRBJ1-2, the V gene TRBV7-2; D is unclear. Germline values: CDR1 SGHTA, CDR2 FQGNSA. The CDR3 is 14 residues long. Deletions cut 4 bases from V and 0 bases from J, with 9 bases between.